Below, 21 T cell receptor beta chains from the same sample are listed, as sequenced in a study of T cell changes during pregnancy in multiple sclerosis. Clones were read by immunoSEQ multiplex PCR, and TCRdb kept only the in-frame ones, dropping some. The sample includes fewer than 70,000 clones, around nine tenths of them seen just once. Sequences were derived from peripheral blood, sampled in the second trimester of pregnancy. The source of these receptors is a female donor with multiple sclerosis, enrolled in a pregnancy study.

CDR3 loop: CASRDRGRETQYF. The CDR3 bases are TGTGCCAGTAGGGACAGGGGAAGAGAGACCCAGTACTTC. This rearrangement joins TRBV19 to TRBJ2-5; 9 nucleotides agree with TRBD1. The germline V gene encodes CDR1 LNHDA and CDR2 SQIVND (reference sequence). The CDR3 loop spans 13 amino acids. V lost 6 bases and J lost 4; bases outside the gene matches: 3.

J is TRBJ1-3 and V is TRBV7-2; 8 nucleotides align to TRBD1. Looked up from germline, CDR1 is SGHTA and CDR2 is FQGNSA. The CDR3 sequence is 17 residues long. The junction had 9 bases not matched to a gene; V was cut back by 5 bases and J by 0 bases. CDR3 loop: CASSPGGTGLSGNTIYF. CDR3 in DNA: TGTGCCAGCAGCCCAGGTGGGACAGGCCTCTCTGGAAACACCATATATTTT.

This clone was picked up one time. This sequence joins TRBV19 and TRBJ2-7; D may be TRBD1 (6 bases). The ends were cut back, 2 bases at V and 1 base at J, with 12 bases in the middle. Germline V gives CDR1 LNHDA, CDR2 SQIVND (reference sequence). This CDR3 comprises 15 residues. CDR3 in amino acids: CASSIRRDKSYEQYF. The CDR3 DNA sequence: TGTGCCAGTAGTATACGACGGGACAAATCCTACGAGCAGTACTTC.

The chain combines TRBV13 with TRBJ2-7; D possibly corresponds to TRBD2 (5 bases). Looked up from germline, CDR1 is PRHDT and CDR2 is FYEKMQ (reference sequence). The CDR3 spans 15 residues. Trimming pared 5 bases from V and 0 bases from J, leaving 14 bases between. CDR3 nucleotide sequence: TGTGCCAGCAGCACCCCTGACTACCCCTCCTACGAGCAGTACTTC. Protein product: CASSTPDYPSYEQYF.

This clone occurred once. The V and J genes are TRBV5-1 and TRBJ2-7; no firm D call. The CDR3 contains 13 residues. The germline CDR1 and CDR2 sequences are SGHRS and YFSETQ. Trimming left V 0 bases short and J 6 bases short, with 10 bases between. This chain's CDR3 is CASSLEPTGEQYF. The CDR3 DNA is TGCGCCAGCAGCTTGGAACCAACGGGCGAGCAGTACTTC.

The chain couples TRBV27 to TRBJ2-5; TRBD2 matches 14 bases. Germline CDR1 is MNHEY and CDR2 is SMNVEV (reference sequence). The V gene end was trimmed by 8 bases and the J gene end by 2 bases; junction bases not matched to a gene: 1. There are 14 residues in the CDR3. In nucleotides, the CDR3 is TGTGCCAGCCGACTAGCGGGAGGGCAAGAGACCCAGTACTTC. This translates into CASRLAGGQETQYF.

This chain uses TRBV5-1 with TRBJ1-2; D is unclear. Germline V CDR1 and CDR2: SGHRS, YFSETQ. Trimming took off 4 bases at V and 6 bases at J, with 16 bases between the two ends. CDR3 length equals 14 residues. The CDR3 is CASSVIGHGDGYTF. In DNA form, the CDR3 reads TGCGCCAGCAGCGTAATAGGGCACGGGGATGGCTACACCTTC.

V gene TRBV27 combines with J gene TRBJ2-7; TRBD2 aligns across 11 bases. V shed 3 bases and J 5 bases; nucleotides not matched to a gene: 6. This CDR3 spans 15 amino acids. The germline V gene encodes CDR1 MNHEY and CDR2 SMNVEV (reference sequence). CDR3 loop: CASSFPGLAAHEQYF. CDR3 in DNA: TGTGCCAGCAGTTTCCCGGGACTAGCGGCACACGAGCAGTACTTC.

Note on this clone: The junction departs from germline at one end; a sequencing error may be responsible. The chain uses TRBV30 and TRBJ2-7; 8 bases are shared with TRBD2. From germline, CDR1 is GTSNPN and CDR2 SVGIG (reference sequence). The CDR3 runs 14 residues. CDR3 nucleotide sequence: TGTACCTGGAGTATACTAGCGGAGACTTACGAGCAGTACTTC. Encoded protein: CTWSILAETYEQYF.

The J gene is TRBJ2-1, the V gene TRBV6-1; no clear D gene. The CDR3 loop spans 10 amino acids. V lost 6 bases, J lost 8 bases, and 5 bases lay in between. Germline CDR1 reads MNHNS; CDR2 reads SASEGT. The CDR3: CASRLYEQFF. CDR3 bases: TGTGCCAGCAGGTTATATGAGCAGTTCTTC.

This chain connects TRBV7-2 to TRBJ1-1; no firm D call. Trimming pared 1 base from V and 5 bases from J, leaving 11 bases between. CDR3 length: 14 residues. Germline assignment: CDR1 SGHTA and CDR2 FQGNSA. CDR3 residues: CASSLDGSLTEAFF. CDR3 DNA: TGTGCCAGCAGCTTAGACGGGTCGCTGACTGAAGCTTTCTTT.

The chain joins TRBV7-3 to TRBJ2-7; 7 bases match TRBD1. This CDR3 has 13 amino acids. V dropped 5 bases and J dropped 5; count of bases not matched to a gene: 6. Germline assignment: CDR1 SGHTA and CDR2 FQGTGA. DNA of the CDR3: TGTGCCAGCAGCGGCCACAGGGGCGACGAGCAGTACTTC. It encodes CASSGHRGDEQYF.

This clone was picked up many times. The V gene is TRBV4-2, the J gene TRBJ2-1; 12 bases agree with TRBD2. The length of the CDR3 is 16 residues. Germline V CDR1 and CDR2: LGHNA, YNFKEQ. After removal of 0 bases from V and 5 bases from J, the junction contained 2 bases not matched to a gene. The CDR3 bases are TGTGCCAGCAGCCAAGAGGGGACTAGCGGGCACAATGAGCAGTTCTTC. Amino acid sequence: CASSQEGTSGHNEQFF.

J is TRBJ2-4 and V is TRBV4-1; D might be TRBD2 (6 bases). Trimming removed 2 bases from V and 5 bases from J, with 13 bases in between. The CDR3 sequence is 15 residues long. CDR1 and CDR2 from the germline V gene are MGHRA and YSYEKL. CDR3 DNA: TGCGCCAGCAGCCAACCCGCCCCGGGGGAAAACATTCAGTACTTC. The encoded protein is CASSQPAPGENIQYF.

DNA for the CDR3: TGTGCCAGCTCACCACTGGACAGGGAAGAGACCCAGTACTTC. Translating it yields CASSPLDREETQYF. The chain joins TRBV18 to TRBJ2-5, with 8 bases lining up with TRBD1. Germline CDR1 and CDR2: KGHSH and LQKENI. The CDR3 length is 14 residues. The ends lost 1 base at V and 3 bases at J; junction bases unmatched: 1.

The chain is built from TRBV27 and TRBJ1-2, with 9 positions matching TRBD1. CDR1 and CDR2 from the germline V gene are MNHEY and SMNVEV (reference sequence). The V gene end was trimmed by 4 bases and the J gene end by 3 bases; junction bases not matched to a gene: 6. There are 15 residues in the CDR3. DNA of the CDR3: TGTGCCAGCAGTTCACCGGGACAGGGCCACTATGGCTACACCTTC. This translates into CASSSPGQGHYGYTF.

This clone was found once. The V gene is TRBV7-8, the J gene TRBJ2-2, with 8 bases fitting TRBD1. Germline V lookup: CDR1 SGHVS, CDR2 FQNEAQ. V trimming: 6 bases; J trimming: 1 base; junction bases outside the gene matches: 13. This CDR3 has 18 amino acids. DNA for the CDR3: TGTGCCAGCAGGTTACCCCACCGGGACAGGAGGAACACCGGGGAGCTGTTTTTT. It encodes CASRLPHRDRRNTGELFF.

The genes are TRBV5-6 and TRBJ2-7, with 10 bases matching TRBD2. This CDR3 has 15 residues. V lost 4 bases and J lost 2; bases outside the gene matches: 6. The V gene's germline CDR1 is SGHDT and CDR2 YYEEEE. The CDR3 loop is CASSEAAGGPYEQYF. The CDR3 nucleotides are TGTGCCAGCAGCGAAGCAGCGGGAGGGCCCTACGAGCAGTACTTC.

By share, this clone counts as medium-sized. The V gene is TRBV2, the J gene TRBJ2-5, with 8 bases identical to TRBD1. The CDR3 contains 14 residues. CDR1 and CDR2 from the germline V gene are SNHLY and FYNNEI. Trimming at V came to 6 bases and at J to 5 bases, leaving 8 bases not matched to a gene. CDR3 sequence reads: CASSLGQGVETQYF. CDR3 bases: TGTGCCAGCAGCCTTGGACAGGGCGTGGAGACCCAGTACTTC.

As to this clone: The same CDR3 also results from other DNA sequences found in this sample. The chain uses TRBV9 and TRBJ2-2, with a possible D match to TRBD2 (5 bases). V lost 0 bases and J lost 3, with 9 bases in between. The germline V gene encodes CDR1 SGDLS and CDR2 YYNGEE. This CDR3 is 15 amino acids long. CDR3 residues: CASSVASPDTGELFF. CDR3 bases: TGTGCCAGCAGCGTAGCTAGCCCCGACACCGGGGAGCTGTTTTTT.

The CDR3 loop is CASSEARVWEQYF. CDR3 coding DNA: TGTGCCAGCAGTGAAGCGCGGGTGTGGGAGCAGTACTTC. The genes are TRBV6-1 and TRBJ2-7, with TRBD2 as a possible D gene (5 bases). The germline gives CDR1 MNHNS, CDR2 SASEGT. The CDR3 totals 13 residues. With 0 bases removed from V and 7 bases from J, the gap between germline ends came to 10 bases.